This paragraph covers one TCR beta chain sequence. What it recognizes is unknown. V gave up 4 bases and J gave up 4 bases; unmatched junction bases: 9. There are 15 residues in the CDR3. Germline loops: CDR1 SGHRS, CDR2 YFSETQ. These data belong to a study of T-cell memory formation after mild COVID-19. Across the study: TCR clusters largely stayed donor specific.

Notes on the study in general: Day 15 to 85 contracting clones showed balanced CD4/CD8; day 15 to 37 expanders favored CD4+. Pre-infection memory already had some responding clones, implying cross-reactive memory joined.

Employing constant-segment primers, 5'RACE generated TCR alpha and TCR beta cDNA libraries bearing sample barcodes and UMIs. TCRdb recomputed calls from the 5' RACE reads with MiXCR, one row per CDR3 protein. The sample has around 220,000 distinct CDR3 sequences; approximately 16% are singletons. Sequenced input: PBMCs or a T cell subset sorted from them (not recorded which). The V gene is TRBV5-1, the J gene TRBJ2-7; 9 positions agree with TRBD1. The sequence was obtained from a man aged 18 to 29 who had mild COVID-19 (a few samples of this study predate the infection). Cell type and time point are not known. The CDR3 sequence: CASSDRDRVSYEQYF. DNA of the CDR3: TGCGCCAGCAGCGACCGGGACAGGGTGAGTTACGAGCAGTACTTC.